This passage covers 11 T cell receptor beta chains from one sample sequenced in a study of cytomegalovirus exposure and HLA in healthy donors. Repertoires were generated with immunoSEQ multiplex PCR, while TCRdb's copy carries only in-frame clones and drops some. The data hold around 140,000 clones, with nearly 90% observed a single time. Sequenced sample: PBMCs. The source is a young woman in good health and CMV-seronegative.

This clone was recorded only once. V and J are TRBV25-1 and TRBJ2-5; D is undetermined. The CDR3 covers 11 residues. The germline CDR1 and CDR2 sequences are MGHDK and SYGVNS. The V and J ends lost 2 bases and 5 bases respectively, with 3 bases between them. This CDR3 is CASSEEETQYF. The CDR3 DNA reads as TGTGCCAGCAGTGAAGAGGAGACCCAGTACTTC.

This chain uses TRBV18 with TRBJ2-1; perhaps TRBD2 as D (6 bases). V was trimmed by 1 base and J by 3 bases, leaving 7 bases between them. CDR1 is KGHSH and CDR2 is LQKENI in the germline V gene. This CDR3 region has 14 residues. This CDR3 is CASSPRRDYNEQFF. As DNA, the CDR3 is TGTGCCAGCTCACCACGGCGGGACTACAATGAGCAGTTCTTC.

The chain has TRBV6-5 and TRBJ1-2; TRBD1 might be the D (5 bases). V gave up 2 bases and J gave up 4 bases, with 11 bases separating them. The CDR3 is made up of 14 amino acids. Germline V lookup: CDR1 MNHEY, CDR2 SVGAGI. The DNA for the CDR3 is TGTGCCAGCAGTTACGGCAGGGAGGCCTATGGCTACACCTTC. It is translated as CASSYGREAYGYTF.

The J gene is TRBJ2-7, the V gene TRBV4-1; 9 nucleotides align to TRBD2. After removal of 4 bases from V and 2 bases from J, the junction contained 9 bases not matched to a gene. CDR1 MGHRA and CDR2 YSYEKL come from the germline V gene. The CDR3 is made up of 16 amino acids. The CDR3 here is CASSLTAGTSPYEQYF. The CDR3 bases are TGCGCCAGCAGCCTTACGGCCGGGACTAGCCCCTACGAGCAGTACTTC.

This chain joins TRBV7-6 and TRBJ2-3; 7 bases match TRBD1. The CDR3 is made up of 15 amino acids. V lost 5 bases to trimming and J lost 0 bases; unmatched junction nucleotides: 5. The germline V gene has CDR1 SGHVS and CDR2 FNYEAQ. The CDR3 bases are TGTGCCAGCAGCCCCAAGGGGGCCAGCACAGATACGCAGTATTTT. Its translation is CASSPKGASTDTQYF.

This chain joins TRBV7-2 and TRBJ2-5; a possible D gene is TRBD2 (6 bases). This CDR3 is built from 14 residues. Per germline, CDR1 SGHTA and CDR2 FQGNSA. Trimming pared 5 bases from V and 5 bases from J, leaving 15 bases between. In DNA, the CDR3 is TGTGCCAGCAGCCGCGGGGTCGTCCGGGAGACCCAGTACTTC. Protein: CASSRGVVRETQYF.

The rearrangement links TRBV4-1 to TRBJ2-1; a possible D gene is TRBD1 (6 bases). V lost 3 bases and J lost 4, with 16 bases in between. The germline V gene encodes CDR1 MGHRA and CDR2 YSYEKL. The CDR3 runs to 16 residues. The chain's CDR3 is CASSQLTGIGYNEQFF. The CDR3 nucleotides read TGCGCCAGCAGCCAGTTAACAGGGATTGGGTACAATGAGCAGTTCTTC.

This chain links TRBV18 with TRBJ1-1; TRBD1 might be the D (6 bases). V dropped 1 base and J dropped 3 bases, with 15 bases sitting between them. Germline CDR1 reads KGHSH; CDR2 reads LQKENI. This CDR3 has 16 amino acids. CDR3 sequence: CASSPLPYPGDTEAFF. The DNA of the CDR3 is TGTGCCAGCTCACCACTACCCTACCCAGGGGACACTGAAGCTTTCTTT. Combining the CDR3 with reference TRBV18 and TRBJ1-1 gives the whole variable domain NAGVMQNPRHLVRRRGQEARLRCSPMKGHSHVYWYRQLPEEGLKFMVYLQKENIIDESGMPKERFSAEFPKEGPSILRIQQVVRGDSAAYFCASSPLPYPGDTEAFFGQGTRLTVV.

This chain connects TRBV7-9 to TRBJ1-2; D is uncertain. Germline CDR1 and CDR2: SEHNR and FQNEAQ (reference sequence). The CDR3 has 13 residues. V was clipped by 1 base and J by 3 bases, with 6 bases between them. The CDR3 here is CASSLENYYGYTF. CDR3 nucleotide sequence: TGTGCCAGCAGCTTAGAAAACTACTATGGCTACACCTTC.

V usage is TRBV19 and J usage is TRBJ2-3; 9 bases are a match to TRBD1. CDR3 size: 17 residues. V shed 5 bases, J shed 3 bases, and the junction held 12 bases outside the gene matches. CDR1 and CDR2 from the germline V gene are LNHDA and SQIVND (reference sequence). The CDR3 is CASSDHRGRGGTDTQYF. In nucleotides, the CDR3 is TGTGCCAGTAGTGACCACAGGGGGCGGGGTGGGACAGATACGCAGTATTTT.

V gene TRBV2 combines with J gene TRBJ1-4; TRBD1 aligns across 7 bases. The CDR3 has 14 residues. Germline V gene data show CDR1 as SNHLY and CDR2 as FYNNEI. J lost 8 bases, V lost 6 bases, and 9 bases had no gene match. The CDR3 protein is CASRVDRAGEKLFF. The CDR3 bases are TGTGCCAGCAGAGTAGACAGGGCAGGGGAAAAACTGTTTTTT. Together with reference TRBV2 and TRBJ1-4, the CDR3 gives the full variable domain: EPEVTQTPSHQVTQMGQEVILRCVPISNHLYFYWYRQILGQKVEFLVSFYNNEISEKSEIFDDQFSVERPDGSNFTLKIRSTKLEDSAMYFCASRVDRAGEKLFFGSGTQLSVL.